The 30 T cell receptor beta chains presented below share a single source sample, sequenced in a study of T cell responses to AZD1222 COVID-19 vaccine. Libraries were prepared by immunoSEQ multiplex PCR; TCRdb keeps only in-frame clonotypes and omits some of them. This table holds around 140,000 clones, about 93% found once. The input for sequencing was peripheral blood, taken on day 0 of AZD1222 vaccination. The receptors originated from an adult in good health.

The chain uses TRBV13 and TRBJ1-3; tentatively, D is TRBD1 (5 bases). CDR3 length equals 16 residues. The V gene lost 5 bases and the J gene lost 2 bases, with 16 bases spanning the gap. Germline CDR1 and CDR2: PRHDT and FYEKMQ (reference sequence). This CDR3 is CASSGTGEQAGNTIYF. DNA for the CDR3: TGTGCCAGCAGCGGAACCGGGGAACAGGCTGGAAACACCATATATTTT.

The V gene is TRBV5-1, the J gene TRBJ2-2; 8 bases agree with TRBD1. Germline assignment: CDR1 SGHRS and CDR2 YFSETQ. The CDR3 sequence is 15 residues long. V was pared by 3 bases and J by 0 bases, with 1 base of the junction left unmatched. CDR3 nucleotides: TGCGCCAGCAGCTGGGACAGGCCGAACACCGGGGAGCTGTTTTTT. This translates into CASSWDRPNTGELFF.

This clone appeared once. The rearrangement joins TRBV12-5 to TRBJ2-7; TRBD1 might be the D (6 bases). The germline CDR1 and CDR2 sequences are LGHNT and FRNRAP. The V end was cut by 5 bases, the J end by 2 bases, with 16 bases between. The CDR3 extends over 15 amino acids. The CDR3 DNA follows: TGTGCTAGTGGTATCTCCCGGGACATTACCTACGAGCAGTACTTC. It encodes CASGISRDITYEQYF.

The gene calls are TRBV29-1 and TRBJ1-5, with 9 bases that match TRBD1. V was clipped by 3 bases and J by 3 bases; unmatched bases: 9. Germline assignment: CDR1 SQVTM and CDR2 ANQGSEA. The CDR3 has 16 amino acids. The DNA for the CDR3 is TGCAGCGTTGAGGGCCTGGGACAGGGCGTCAATCAGCCCCAGCATTTT. Its protein product is CSVEGLGQGVNQPQHF. The full variable domain, completed using reference TRBV29-1 and TRBJ1-5, is SAVISQKPSRDICQRGTSLTIQCQVDSQVTMMFWYRQQPGQSLTLIATANQGSEATYESGFVIDKFPISRPNLTFSTLTVSNMSPEDSSIYLCSVEGLGQGVNQPQHFGDGTRLSIL.

A word on this clone: At one of its ends the junction is not consistent with the germline gene, which may arise from a read error. The V gene is TRBV2, the J gene TRBJ2-7; 13 positions match TRBD2. The CDR3 loop spans 15 amino acids. Germline V CDR1 and CDR2: SNHLY, FYNNEI. The CDR3, as DNA: TGTGCCAGCAGTCCCTGGACTAGCGGGAGTCCCAAGATCCGCTTC. Encoded protein: CASSPWTSGSPKIRF.

CDR3 protein: CASSVELAGANNEQFF. CDR3 nucleotides: TGTGCCAGCAGCGTAGAACTAGCGGGAGCCAACAATGAGCAGTTCTTC. This chain uses TRBV9 with TRBJ2-1; the match to TRBD2 covers 11 bases. V lost 0 bases to trimming and J lost 5 bases; unmatched junction nucleotides: 4. This CDR3 is built from 16 residues. The germline V gene has CDR1 SGDLS and CDR2 YYNGEE.

The V gene is TRBV29-1, the J gene TRBJ1-1; the D gene is possibly TRBD1 (5 bases). Germline V gene sequence: CDR1 SQVTM, CDR2 ANQGSEA. The CDR3 is made up of 14 amino acids. V shed 6 bases and J shed 6 bases, with 20 bases lying between them. The CDR3 loop reads CSVRFEGRRAEAFF. CDR3 sequence (DNA): TGCAGCGTGAGGTTTGAGGGGAGGCGGGCTGAAGCTTTCTTT. Full variable domain (outside the CDR3, taken from reference TRBV29-1 and TRBJ1-1): SAVISQKPSRDICQRGTSLTIQCQVDSQVTMMFWYRQQPGQSLTLIATANQGSEATYESGFVIDKFPISRPNLTFSTLTVSNMSPEDSSIYLCSVRFEGRRAEAFFGQGTRLTVV.

The V and J genes are TRBV11-2 and TRBJ2-7; D gene ambiguous. Germline values: CDR1 SGHAT, CDR2 FQNNGV. Trimming took 5 bases from V and 0 from J, leaving 8 bases between them. CDR3 length equals 13 residues. CDR3 nucleotide sequence: TGTGCCAGCAGCCAGGCGAGCTCCTACGAGCAGTACTTC. This encodes CASSQASSYEQYF.

In this sample, this clone turned up once. The rearrangement joins TRBV19 to TRBJ1-1, with no clear D. The germline V gene encodes CDR1 LNHDA and CDR2 SQIVND (reference sequence). Between the trimmed V and J ends, which lost 5 bases and 6 bases, there was a span of 19 bases. The CDR3 extends over 15 amino acids. CDR3 DNA: TGTGCCAGTAGTTTTCGACGGGATATGAATCCTGAAGCTTTCTTT. The encoded protein is CASSFRRDMNPEAFF.

This chain joins TRBV6-5 and TRBJ1-1; D not resolved. Looked up from germline, CDR1 is MNHEY and CDR2 is SVGAGI. CDR3 size: 12 residues. V was shortened by 7 bases and J by 0 bases, with 6 bases between the two germline ends. The CDR3 nucleotides are TGTGCCAGCACCCTGGTGAACACTGAAGCTTTCTTT. This encodes CASTLVNTEAFF.

The chain uses TRBV4-2 and TRBJ2-1; D is perhaps TRBD2 (5 bases). Trimming pared 5 bases from V and 8 bases from J, leaving 22 bases between. The germline gives CDR1 LGHNA, CDR2 YNFKEQ. The CDR3 has 16 residues. CDR3 sequence (DNA): TGTGCCAGCAGCTCAGGCCGCGGGCGAGCTTGGGATGAGCAGTTCTTC. The encoded protein is CASSSGRGRAWDEQFF.

This chain links TRBV5-4 with TRBJ1-6; TRBD1 aligns across 7 bases. This CDR3 is built from 14 residues. V dropped 4 bases and J dropped 8; count of bases not matched to a gene: 6. CDR1 is SGHNT, CDR2 YYREEE, per germline (reference sequence). The CDR3 region is CASSLTGVDSPLHF. The CDR3 nucleotides read TGTGCCAGCAGCCTCACAGGGGTAGATTCACCCCTCCACTTT.

The chain links TRBV28 to TRBJ1-2; TRBD1 aligns across 10 bases. CDR3 length: 14 amino acids. The V and J ends lost 5 bases and 6 bases, in that order; junction bases with no gene match: 6. Germline values: CDR1 MDHEN, CDR2 SYDVKM. CDR3 sequence (DNA): TGTGCCAGCAGTGGAACCGGGACAGGGGATGGCTACACCTTC. Residues: CASSGTGTGDGYTF.

The chain uses TRBV12-5 and TRBJ2-2; D not resolved. Trimming took 1 base from V and 5 from J, leaving 11 bases between them. Per germline, CDR1 LGHNT and CDR2 FRNRAP. CDR3 length: 15 amino acids. The CDR3 bases are TGTGCTAGTGGTTTGGCCCTTAGTGGGACCGGGGAGCTGTTTTTT. It specifies CASGLALSGTGELFF.

The V and J genes are TRBV29-1 and TRBJ2-1, with 9 bases matching TRBD1. Trimming at V came to 3 bases and at J to 8 bases, leaving 8 bases not matched to a gene. Germline V gene sequence: CDR1 SQVTM, CDR2 ANQGSEA. CDR3 size: 14 residues. CDR3 protein: CSVEGTGFAYEQFF. CDR3 sequence (DNA): TGCAGCGTTGAGGGGACAGGGTTTGCCTATGAGCAGTTCTTC.

This clone was recorded once. V usage is TRBV25-1 and J usage is TRBJ2-1; D is uncertain. Trimming took 3 bases from V and 4 from J, leaving 7 bases between them. Germline CDR1 and CDR2: MGHDK and SYGVNS. This CDR3 has 13 residues. The CDR3 loop is CASSDLRYNEQFF. For the CDR3, the DNA is TGTGCCAGCAGTGACCTTCGGTACAATGAGCAGTTCTTC.

This sequence joins TRBV3-1 (or the pseudogene TRBV3-2) and TRBJ1-2; D is unresolved. The CDR3 has 17 amino acids. Germline CDR1 and CDR2: LGHDT and YNNKEL (reference sequence). Trimming cost V 1 base and J 8 bases, with 23 bases left between them. The CDR3 loop reads CASSQVQPDYPSGGYTF. The CDR3 DNA is TGTGCCAGCAGCCAAGTTCAGCCGGATTATCCCTCGGGCGGCTACACCTTC.

V gene TRBV19 combines with J gene TRBJ1-2; TRBD1 might be the D (6 bases). Germline loops: CDR1 LNHDA, CDR2 SQIVND (reference sequence). The CDR3 consists of 13 residues. The V end was cut by 0 bases, the J end by 6 bases, with 8 bases between. In nucleotides, the CDR3 is TGTGCCAGTAGTATAGAACGGGACAATGGCTACACCTTC. Translation gives CASSIERDNGYTF.

The V gene is TRBV19, the J gene TRBJ1-1; no firm D call. Trimming stripped 1 base from V and 3 bases from J, with 12 bases between. The CDR3 is 15 amino acids. Per germline, CDR1 LNHDA and CDR2 SQIVND (reference sequence). The CDR3 sequence: CASSIGREPYTEAFF. The CDR3 bases are TGTGCCAGTAGTATAGGCCGGGAGCCCTACACTGAAGCTTTCTTT.

The gene calls are TRBV19 and TRBJ2-1; TRBD2 matches 7 bases. The CDR3 is 16 residues long. Trimming removed 8 bases from V and 4 bases from J; junction bases left unmatched: 14. Germline loops: CDR1 LNHDA, CDR2 SQIVND (reference sequence). CDR3 nucleotides: TGTGCCAGTCGGAGAGGACCGGGAGGTCGTTACAATGAGCAGTTCTTC. Translation gives CASRRGPGGRYNEQFF.

The gene calls are TRBV5-1 and TRBJ1-6; 7 nucleotides match TRBD1. The CDR3 spans 13 residues. Germline trimming cut 3 bases from V and 7 bases from J; bases unmatched to any gene: 1. The germline V gene encodes CDR1 SGHRS and CDR2 YFSETQ. The chain's CDR3 is CASSWGQNSPLHF. The CDR3 coding sequence is TGCGCCAGCAGCTGGGGACAGAATTCACCCCTCCACTTT.

J is TRBJ2-1 and V is TRBV4-1, with a possible D match to TRBD2 (6 bases). With 1 base removed from V and 5 bases from J, the gap between germline ends came to 18 bases. There are 17 residues in the CDR3. Germline CDR1 and CDR2: MGHRA and YSYEKL. The CDR3 bases are TGCGCCAGCAGCCAAGGGCCACGGCGGGATCGAGACAATGAGCAGTTCTTC. Translation gives CASSQGPRRDRDNEQFF.

The rearrangement links TRBV5-6 to TRBJ1-1; TRBD1 is a possible D gene (6 bases). CDR1 is SGHDT, CDR2 YYEEEE, per germline. V was trimmed by 0 bases and J by 5 bases, leaving 14 bases between them. The CDR3 length is 15 residues. CDR3 residues: CASSLEGRGGTEAFF. The CDR3 DNA reads TGTGCCAGCAGCTTGGAGGGCAGGGGAGGGACTGAAGCTTTCTTT.

The chain is built from TRBV5-1 and TRBJ2-7, with unresolved D. V lost 2 bases and J 3 bases, leaving 12 bases between the germline ends. The CDR3 has 14 amino acids. Germline V gene sequence: CDR1 SGHRS, CDR2 YFSETQ. The CDR3 coding sequence is TGCGCCAGCAGCTTAGGTACAGCGAGCTACGAGCAGTACTTC. It translates to CASSLGTASYEQYF.

This clone was detected only once. The chain joins TRBV5-1 to TRBJ2-1; 7 positions agree with TRBD2. Germline V lookup: CDR1 SGHRS, CDR2 YFSETQ. The CDR3 totals 15 residues. Germline trimming cut 0 bases from V and 3 bases from J; bases unmatched to any gene: 3. CDR3 amino acids: CASSLGGLGYNEQFF. The CDR3 DNA reads TGCGCCAGCAGCTTGGGTGGACTAGGCTACAATGAGCAGTTCTTC.

This chain joins TRBV30 and TRBJ1-1; D is perhaps TRBD1 (6 bases). The CDR3 is 16 residues long. Between the trimmed V and J ends, which lost 0 bases and 0 bases, there was a span of 14 bases. Germline V CDR1 and CDR2: GTSNPN, SVGIG (reference sequence). The CDR3 DNA sequence: TGTGCCTGGAGTGTTAAAAGGGGACACTTGAACACTGAAGCTTTCTTT. It codes for CAWSVKRGHLNTEAFF. Drawing the rest from reference TRBV30 and TRBJ1-1, the complete variable domain is SQTIHQWPATLVQPVGSPLSLECTVEGTSNPNLYWYRQAAGRGLQLLFYSVGIGQISSEVPQNLSASRPQDRQFILSSKKLLLSDSGFYLCAWSVKRGHLNTEAFFGQGTRLTVV.

CDR3 DNA: TGTGCCTGGTCAGGACAGCCGAACACTGAAGCTTTCTTT. Its translation is CAWSGQPNTEAFF. The chain uses TRBV30 and TRBJ1-1; possible D gene TRBD1, 6 bases. Trimming shortened V by 5 bases and J by 1 base, and 11 bases separated the two germline ends. The V gene's germline CDR1 is GTSNPN and CDR2 SVGIG (reference sequence). CDR3 size: 13 residues.

This clone has only one observation. This chain joins TRBV18 and TRBJ1-5, with TRBD1 matching over 7 bases. The CDR3 extends over 15 amino acids. CDR1 KGHSH and CDR2 LQKENI come from the germline V gene. The V and J ends lost 5 bases and 4 bases, in that order; junction bases with no gene match: 8. The chain's CDR3 is CASSARTGLNQPQHF. The CDR3 bases are TGTGCCAGCTCAGCCAGGACAGGCCTTAATCAGCCCCAGCATTTT. The whole variable domain, remainder taken from reference TRBV18 and TRBJ1-5, is NAGVMQNPRHLVRRRGQEARLRCSPMKGHSHVYWYRQLPEEGLKFMVYLQKENIIDESGMPKERFSAEFPKEGPSILRIQQVVRGDSAAYFCASSARTGLNQPQHFGDGTRLSIL.

The J gene is TRBJ2-3, the V gene TRBV7-2; 11 bases are a match to TRBD2. CDR3 length: 16 residues. Germline loops: CDR1 SGHTA, CDR2 FQGNSA. J was trimmed by 8 bases and V by 1 base; bases with no gene match: 8. For the CDR3, the DNA is TGTGCCAGCAGCTTAGTCGGTAGCGGGAGGGCTGGTACGCAGTATTTT. It yields the protein CASSLVGSGRAGTQYF.

The chain joins TRBV5-5 to TRBJ1-1, with D perhaps matching TRBD1 (5 bases). The germline CDR1 and CDR2 sequences are SGHKS and YYEKEE (reference sequence). The CDR3 runs 16 residues. Trimming removed 0 bases from V and 1 base from J, with 13 bases in between. The DNA for the CDR3 is TGTGCCAGCAGCTTGGACGGGGGAGCGGAGAACACTGAAGCTTTCTTT. Translated: CASSLDGGAENTEAFF.